One sample yielded the 17 T cell receptor beta chains listed below, sequenced in a study of cytotoxic CD8 clonotypes in ibrutinib-treated CLL. Assay: immunoSEQ multiplex PCR; the TCRdb copy retains only in-frame clones and omits some. The top ten clones hold less than 14% of a sample with 130,000 to 150,000 clones, under 95% of them seen once. Sample: PBMCs, taken after 12 months of ibrutinib treatment. The receptor source for this set is a human donor with chronic lymphocytic leukemia.

The chain links TRBV7-8 to TRBJ2-4, with 9 bases identical to TRBD2. Per germline, CDR1 SGHVS and CDR2 FQNEAQ. V trimming: 0 bases; J trimming: 12 bases; junction bases outside the gene matches: 12. The CDR3 has 16 amino acids. The CDR3 reads CASSLASGTSINPQYF. DNA for the CDR3: TGTGCCAGCAGCTTAGCTTCCGGGACTAGCATCAATCCTCAGTACTTC.

CDR3: CASSLGQGRTQETQYF. The CDR3 region has the DNA TGTGCCAGCAGCTTAGGACAGGGCCGTACCCAAGAGACCCAGTACTTC. J is TRBJ2-5 and V is TRBV13; maybe TRBD1 (6 bases). This CDR3 comprises 16 residues. Looked up from germline, CDR1 is PRHDT and CDR2 is FYEKMQ (reference sequence). With 0 bases removed from V and 1 base from J, the gap between germline ends came to 12 bases.

The J gene is TRBJ1-3, the V gene TRBV7-3, with D hard to call. The V end lost 5 bases, the J end lost 4 bases, and 12 bases lay between the germline ends. This CDR3 has 14 amino acids. Germline values: CDR1 SGHTA, CDR2 FQGTGA. The CDR3 spells CASSLQSTGNTIYF. The CDR3 DNA is TGTGCCAGCAGCCTACAATCTACAGGAAACACCATATATTTT.

This chain uses TRBV18 with TRBJ1-5; no clear D. The CDR3 is made up of 16 amino acids. Germline CDR1 is KGHSH and CDR2 is LQKENI. The V gene lost 3 bases and the J gene lost 0 bases, with 12 bases spanning the gap. In nucleotides, the CDR3 is TGTGCCAGCTCACCGGACGGAACATATAGCAATCAGCCCCAGCATTTT. As protein: CASSPDGTYSNQPQHF.

This chain links TRBV2 with TRBJ1-1; 9 positions agree with TRBD1. The V and J ends lost 5 bases and 6 bases, in that order; junction bases with no gene match: 7. This CDR3 contains 14 residues. The germline V gene encodes CDR1 SNHLY and CDR2 FYNNEI. The CDR3 DNA follows: TGTGCCAGCAGTTCGAGACAGGGGGGGTCTGAAGCTTTCTTT. Its protein product is CASSSRQGGSEAFF.

The rearrangement uses TRBV4-1 and TRBJ1-5, with 8 bases that match TRBD1. The CDR3 totals 14 residues. V lost 3 bases to trimming and J lost 6 bases; unmatched junction nucleotides: 4. The germline V gene has CDR1 MGHRA and CDR2 YSYEKL. CDR3 in DNA: TGCGCCAGCAGCCAGGACAGGGTTTCTCAGCCCCAGCATTTT. Translating gives CASSQDRVSQPQHF.

The V call is TRBV7-9, the J call TRBJ2-1; D is ambiguous. This CDR3 comprises 12 residues. Trimming took 1 base from V and 8 from J, leaving 6 bases between them. CDR1 SEHNR and CDR2 FQNEAQ come from the germline V gene (reference sequence). The CDR3 DNA sequence: TGTGCCAGCAGCTTAGGTAGTCATGAGCAGTTCTTC. It specifies CASSLGSHEQFF.

This chain links TRBV27 with TRBJ2-7, with 12 bases identical to TRBD2. The CDR3 has 16 amino acids. V was clipped by 5 bases and J by 6 bases; unmatched bases: 11. Per the germline V gene, CDR1 is MNHEY and CDR2 is SMNVEV (reference sequence). The CDR3 DNA reads TGTGCCAGCAGTCCCATACAGACTAGCGGGGGCCTCGAGCAGTACTTC. Translated, it gives CASSPIQTSGGLEQYF.

V usage is TRBV5-5 and J usage is TRBJ1-2; 9 bases agree with TRBD1. Germline V gene lookup returns CDR1 SGHKS and CDR2 YYEKEE (reference sequence). With 2 bases clipped from V and 6 bases from J, the junction kept 8 bases outside the gene matches. The CDR3 consists of 15 residues. The chain's CDR3 is CASSFAGQGFHGYTF. CDR3 DNA: TGTGCCAGCAGCTTCGCGGGACAGGGTTTCCATGGCTACACCTTC.

The chain joins TRBV5-4 to TRBJ2-1; D is unclear. This CDR3 is built from 12 residues. The V and J ends lost 4 bases and 4 bases respectively, with 6 bases between them. Germline V lookup: CDR1 SGHNT, CDR2 YYREEE (reference sequence). CDR3 in DNA: TGTGCCAGCAGCCAGGATTACAATGAGCAGTTCTTC. Translated: CASSQDYNEQFF.

This rearrangement joins TRBV18 to TRBJ2-3, with 8 bases identical to TRBD2. The CDR3 loop spans 16 amino acids. The V segment lost 2 bases and the J segment 1 base; nucleotides outside the gene matches: 5. CDR1 and CDR2 (germline): KGHSH, LQKENI. The CDR3 nucleotides are TGTGCCAGCTCACCATCTTCACTAGCGGGCACAGATACGCAGTATTTT. It translates to CASSPSSLAGTDTQYF.

This chain links TRBV9 with TRBJ2-1; 8 positions agree with TRBD2. Germline trimming cut 4 bases from V and 7 bases from J; bases unmatched to any gene: 13. CDR1 and CDR2 (germline): SGDLS, YYNGEE. The CDR3 runs 16 residues. CDR3 sequence: CASSTSSGKVWNEQFF. The CDR3 DNA reads TGTGCCAGCAGCACGAGTAGCGGGAAAGTGTGGAATGAGCAGTTCTTC.

The rearrangement uses TRBV7-3 and TRBJ2-1; D unresolved. This CDR3 region has 11 residues. The V end was cut by 2 bases, the J end by 8 bases, with 4 bases between. Germline V gene sequence: CDR1 SGHTA, CDR2 FQGTGA. CDR3 DNA sequence: TGTGCCAGCAGCTTAGGGCATGAGCAGTTCTTC. It is translated as CASSLGHEQFF.

The chain has TRBV9 and TRBJ2-6, with a tentative D call TRBD1 (6 bases). This CDR3 is built from 16 residues. Germline V lookup: CDR1 SGDLS, CDR2 YYNGEE. The V end lost 4 bases, the J end lost 3 bases, and 14 bases lay between the germline ends. Written as DNA, the CDR3 is TGTGCCAGCAGCATTGACCAGGGACATGGGGCCAACGTCCTGACTTTC. It codes for CASSIDQGHGANVLTF.

This clone has a handful of counts. The rearrangement uses TRBV27 and TRBJ2-2; D gene unclear. CDR1 is MNHEY, CDR2 SMNVEV, per germline (reference sequence). Trimming left V 6 bases short and J 8 bases short, with 13 bases between. The CDR3 has 13 residues. CDR3 nucleotides: TGTGCCAGCAGCCACAGTCGGTCGGGGGAGCTGTTTTTT. Translated, it gives CASSHSRSGELFF.

The chain uses TRBV4-1 and TRBJ2-3; D perhaps matches TRBD1 (6 bases). Trimming stripped 0 bases from V and 10 bases from J, with 14 bases between. Germline CDR1 and CDR2: MGHRA and YSYEKL. The CDR3 length is 14 residues. CDR3 DNA: TGCGCCAGCAGCCAAGATGGGGGCCCCGCGGCGCAGTATTTT. The encoded protein is CASSQDGGPAAQYF.

This clone was counted a single time. V is TRBV28 and J is TRBJ1-5; no clear D. Germline V gives CDR1 MDHEN, CDR2 SYDVKM. The length of the CDR3 is 13 residues. Trimming cost V 3 bases and J 6 bases, with 9 bases left between them. The chain's CDR3 is CASSLVLIQPQHF. CDR3 DNA: TGTGCCAGCAGTTTGGTCCTTATTCAGCCCCAGCATTTT.